This is a list of T cell receptor beta chains from one sample in a study of blood T cells in healthy people across ages. Via MiXCR, TCRdb re-called the 5' RACE reads, giving one row per CDR3 protein. This table has about 1.5 million distinct CDR3 sequences, less than 45% appearing once. The sequenced sample consisted of blood. The receptors derive from a woman aged 18-35 years in good health. Both conserved end residues are part of each CDR3.

V	J	length	CDR3
TRBV21-1	TRBJ1-1	18	CASSNIGAIQDLNTEAFF
TRBV18	TRBJ2-4	16	CASSPPKTAAKNIQYF
TRBV30	TRBJ1-5	14	CAWSQGAGNQPQHF
TRBV20-1	TRBJ2-6	14	CSARRRSGTNVLTF
TRBV10-3	TRBJ2-5	16	CATRGTSGDNQETQYF
TRBV7-2	TRBJ1-1	14	CASSSDRGDTEAFF
TRBV7-2	TRBJ2-3	14	CASSSLEGGHTQYF
TRBV7-2	TRBJ2-7	15	CASSLGVPSTYEQYF
TRBV6-2/TRBV6-3	TRBJ1-2	14	CASSPDNINYGYTF
TRBV7-9	TRBJ2-1	13	CASSMTRYNEQFF
TRBV7-2	TRBJ2-4	19	CASSPRGTSGGRGKNIQYF
TRBV27	TRBJ1-6	16	CASSLKPRGLRSPLHF
TRBV29-1	TRBJ1-2	8	CNTGAYTF
TRBV6-5	TRBJ1-2	14	CASSLGAPNYGYTF
TRBV10-3	TRBJ2-5	14	CAISESGGVETQYF
TRBV9	TRBJ1-2	15	CASSATGGGNYGYTF
TRBV20-1	TRBJ1-1	13	CSARQGADTEAFF
TRBV11-2	TRBJ1-4	14	CASSFTGVAEKLFF
TRBV11-2	TRBJ1-2	16	CASSPIRGLQGYGYTF
TRBV7-3	TRBJ2-3	15	CASSLGLLSTDTQYF
TRBV12-3/TRBV12-4	TRBJ1-2	15	CASSLRGRANYGYTF
TRBV29-1	TRBJ2-1	14	CSISRGAGRNEQFF
TRBV28	TRBJ2-3	22	CASSLLSAGSGGPRGTTDTQYF
TRBV5-6	TRBJ2-4	11	CASSLVTTQYF
TRBV6-5	TRBJ1-1	13	CASSGTGVSEAFF
TRBV12-3/TRBV12-4	TRBJ2-4	11	CASSLWDRVYF
TRBV7-2	TRBJ2-5	17	CASSPGLAGVGRETQYF
TRBV30	TRBJ2-7	14	CAWSPSGLRYEQYF
TRBV4-1	TRBJ1-1	15	CASSPTPAGRTEAFF
TRBV12-5	TRBJ1-2	13	CASGMDRSYGYTF
TRBV15	TRBJ2-7	14	CATSRVVGVYEQYF